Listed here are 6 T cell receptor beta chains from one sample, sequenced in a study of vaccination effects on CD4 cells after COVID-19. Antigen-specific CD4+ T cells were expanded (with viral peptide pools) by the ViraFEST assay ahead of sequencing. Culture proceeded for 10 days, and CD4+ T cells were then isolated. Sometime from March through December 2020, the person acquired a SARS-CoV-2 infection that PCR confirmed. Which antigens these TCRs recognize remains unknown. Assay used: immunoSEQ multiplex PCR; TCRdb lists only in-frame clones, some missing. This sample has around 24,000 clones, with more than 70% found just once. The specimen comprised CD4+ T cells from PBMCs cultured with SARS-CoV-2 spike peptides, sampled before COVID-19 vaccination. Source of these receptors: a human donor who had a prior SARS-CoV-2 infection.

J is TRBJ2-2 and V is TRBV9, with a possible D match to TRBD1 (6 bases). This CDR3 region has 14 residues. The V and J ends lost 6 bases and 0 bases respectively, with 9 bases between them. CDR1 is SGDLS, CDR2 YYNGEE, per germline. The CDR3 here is CASKDRTNTGELFF. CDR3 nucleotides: TGTGCCAGCAAAGACAGGACGAACACCGGGGAGCTGTTTTTT. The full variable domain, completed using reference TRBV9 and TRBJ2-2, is DSGVTQTPKHLITATGQRVTLRCSPRSGDLSVYWYQQSLDQGLQFLIQYYNGEERAKGNILERFSAQQFPDLHSELNLSSLELGDSALYFCASKDRTNTGELFFGEGSRLTVL.

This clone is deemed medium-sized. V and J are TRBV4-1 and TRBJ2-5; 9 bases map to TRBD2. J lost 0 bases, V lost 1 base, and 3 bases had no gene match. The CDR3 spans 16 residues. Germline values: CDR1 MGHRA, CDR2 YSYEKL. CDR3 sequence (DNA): TGCGCCAGCAGCCAAGGACTAGCGGAGTACCAAGAGACCCAGTACTTC. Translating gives CASSQGLAEYQETQYF.

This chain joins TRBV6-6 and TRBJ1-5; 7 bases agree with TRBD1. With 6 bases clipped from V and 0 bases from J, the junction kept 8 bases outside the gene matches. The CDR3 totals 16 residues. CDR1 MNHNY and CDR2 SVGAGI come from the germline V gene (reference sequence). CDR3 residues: CASSRRTGYSNQPQHF. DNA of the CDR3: TGTGCCAGCAGCCGCCGGACAGGCTATAGCAATCAGCCCCAGCATTTT.

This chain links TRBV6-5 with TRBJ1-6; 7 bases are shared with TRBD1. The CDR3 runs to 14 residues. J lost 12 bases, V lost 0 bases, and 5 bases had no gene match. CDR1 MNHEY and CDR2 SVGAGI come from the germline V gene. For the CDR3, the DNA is TGTGCCAGCAGTTACTCAGGGGACAGAAGACCCCTCCACTTT. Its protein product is CASSYSGDRRPLHF.

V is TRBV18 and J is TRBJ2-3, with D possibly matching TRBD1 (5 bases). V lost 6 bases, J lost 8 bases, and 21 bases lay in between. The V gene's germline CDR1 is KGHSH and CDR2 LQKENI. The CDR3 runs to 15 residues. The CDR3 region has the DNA TGTGCCAGCTCCCTTGAAACTTCCTACCAGGGTACGCAGTATTTT. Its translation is CASSLETSYQGTQYF.

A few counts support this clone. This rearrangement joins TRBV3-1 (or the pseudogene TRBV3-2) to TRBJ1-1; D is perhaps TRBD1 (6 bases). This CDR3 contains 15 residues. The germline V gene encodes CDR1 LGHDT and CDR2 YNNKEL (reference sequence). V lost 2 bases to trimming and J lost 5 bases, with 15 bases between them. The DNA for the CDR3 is TGTGCCAGCAGCCAACGGGACACAGCCCTAACTGAAGCTTTCTTT. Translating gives CASSQRDTALTEAFF.